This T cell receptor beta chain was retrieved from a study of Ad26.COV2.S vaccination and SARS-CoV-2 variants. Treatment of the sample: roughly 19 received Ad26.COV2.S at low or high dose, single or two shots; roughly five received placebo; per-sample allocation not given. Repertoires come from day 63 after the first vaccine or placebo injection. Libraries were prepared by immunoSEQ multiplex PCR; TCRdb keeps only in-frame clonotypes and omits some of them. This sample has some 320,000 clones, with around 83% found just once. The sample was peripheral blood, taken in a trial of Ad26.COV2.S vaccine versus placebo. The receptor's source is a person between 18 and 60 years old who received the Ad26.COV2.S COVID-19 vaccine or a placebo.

The CDR3 DNA reads TGTGCCAGAAGCTTGGGCAACGAGCAGTACTTC. Translating it yields CARSLGNEQYF. The rearrangement links TRBV5-3 to TRBJ2-7, with D unclear. TRBV5-3 counts as an open reading frame of uncertain function. The CDR3 has 11 amino acids. The V gene lost 0 bases and the J gene lost 5 bases, with 3 bases spanning the gap.